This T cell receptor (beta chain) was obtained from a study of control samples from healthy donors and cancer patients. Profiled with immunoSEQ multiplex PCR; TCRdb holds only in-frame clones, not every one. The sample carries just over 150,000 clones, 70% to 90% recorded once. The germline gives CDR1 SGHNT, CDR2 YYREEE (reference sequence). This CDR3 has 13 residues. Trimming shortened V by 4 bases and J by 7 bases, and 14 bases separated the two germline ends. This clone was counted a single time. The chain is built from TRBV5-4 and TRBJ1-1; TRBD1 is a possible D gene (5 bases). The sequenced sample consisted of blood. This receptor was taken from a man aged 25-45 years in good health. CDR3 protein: CASSRESGYEAFF. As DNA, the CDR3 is TGTGCCAGCAGCCGAGAATCAGGGTATGAAGCTTTCTTT.